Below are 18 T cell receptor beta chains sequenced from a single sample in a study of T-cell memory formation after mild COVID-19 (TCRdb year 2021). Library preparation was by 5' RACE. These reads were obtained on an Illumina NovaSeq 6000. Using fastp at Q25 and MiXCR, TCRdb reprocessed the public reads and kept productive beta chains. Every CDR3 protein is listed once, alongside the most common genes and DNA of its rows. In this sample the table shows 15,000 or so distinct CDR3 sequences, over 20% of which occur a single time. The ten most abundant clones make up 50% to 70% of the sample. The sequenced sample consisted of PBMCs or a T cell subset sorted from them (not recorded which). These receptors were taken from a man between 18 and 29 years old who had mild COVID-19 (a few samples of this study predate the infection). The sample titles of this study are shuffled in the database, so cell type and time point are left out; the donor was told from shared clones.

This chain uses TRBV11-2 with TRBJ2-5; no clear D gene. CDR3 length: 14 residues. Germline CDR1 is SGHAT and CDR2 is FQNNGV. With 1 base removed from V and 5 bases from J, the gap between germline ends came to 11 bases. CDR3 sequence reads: CASSLVAGLETQYF. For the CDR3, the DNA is TGTGCCAGCAGCTTAGTGGCCGGGTTGGAGACCCAGTACTTC.

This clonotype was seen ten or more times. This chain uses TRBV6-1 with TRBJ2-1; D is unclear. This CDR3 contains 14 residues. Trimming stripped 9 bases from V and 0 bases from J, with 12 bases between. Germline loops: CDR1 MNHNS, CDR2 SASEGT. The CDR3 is CASYRKNSYNEQFF. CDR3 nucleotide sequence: TGTGCCAGTTACAGAAAAAACTCCTACAATGAGCAGTTCTTC.

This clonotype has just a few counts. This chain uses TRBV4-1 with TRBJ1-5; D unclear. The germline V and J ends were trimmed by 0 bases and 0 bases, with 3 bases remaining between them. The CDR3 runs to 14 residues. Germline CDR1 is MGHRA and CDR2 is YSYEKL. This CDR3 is CASSQEGSNQPQHF. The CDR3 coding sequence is TGCGCCAGCAGCCAAGAGGGTAGCAATCAGCCCCAGCATTTT.

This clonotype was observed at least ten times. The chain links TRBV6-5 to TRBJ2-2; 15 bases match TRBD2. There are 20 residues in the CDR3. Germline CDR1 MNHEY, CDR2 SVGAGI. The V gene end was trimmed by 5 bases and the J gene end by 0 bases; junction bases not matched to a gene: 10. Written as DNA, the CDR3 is TGTGCCAGCAGTGACGCCTTGGGACTAGCGGGGGGTCCGAACACCGGGGAGCTGTTTTTT. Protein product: CASSDALGLAGGPNTGELFF.

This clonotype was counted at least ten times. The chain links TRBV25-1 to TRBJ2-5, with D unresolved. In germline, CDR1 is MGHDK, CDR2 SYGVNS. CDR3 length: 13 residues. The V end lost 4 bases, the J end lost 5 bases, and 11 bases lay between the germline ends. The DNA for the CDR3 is TGTGCCAGCAGTGCGGTACCGTTGGAGACCCAGTACTTC. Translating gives CASSAVPLETQYF.

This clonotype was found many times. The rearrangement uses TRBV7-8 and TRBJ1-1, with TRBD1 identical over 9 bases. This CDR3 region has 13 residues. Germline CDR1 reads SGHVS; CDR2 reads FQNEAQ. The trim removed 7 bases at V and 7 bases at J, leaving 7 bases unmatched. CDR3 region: CASTDRGLYEAFF. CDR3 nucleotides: TGTGCCAGCACGGACAGGGGCTTATATGAAGCTTTCTTT.

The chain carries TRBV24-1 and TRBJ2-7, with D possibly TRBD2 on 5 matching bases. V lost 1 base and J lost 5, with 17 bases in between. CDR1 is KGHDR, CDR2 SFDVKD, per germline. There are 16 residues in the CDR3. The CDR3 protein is CATSDFPSGGENEQYF. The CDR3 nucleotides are TGTGCCACCAGTGATTTTCCCTCCGGAGGCGAAAACGAGCAGTACTTC.

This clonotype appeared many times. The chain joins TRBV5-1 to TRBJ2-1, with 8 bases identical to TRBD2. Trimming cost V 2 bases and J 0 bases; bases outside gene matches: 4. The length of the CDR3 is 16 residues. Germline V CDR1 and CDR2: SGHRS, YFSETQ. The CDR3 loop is CASSFPSGGSYNEQFF. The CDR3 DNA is TGCGCCAGCAGCTTCCCCAGCGGGGGCTCCTACAATGAGCAGTTCTTC.

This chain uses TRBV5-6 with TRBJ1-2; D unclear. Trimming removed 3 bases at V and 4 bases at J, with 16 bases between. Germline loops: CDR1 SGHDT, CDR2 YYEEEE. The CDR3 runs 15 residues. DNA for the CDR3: TGTGCCAGCAGCTCCGGGCCAACCATAGCCTATGGCTACACCTTC. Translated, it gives CASSSGPTIAYGYTF.

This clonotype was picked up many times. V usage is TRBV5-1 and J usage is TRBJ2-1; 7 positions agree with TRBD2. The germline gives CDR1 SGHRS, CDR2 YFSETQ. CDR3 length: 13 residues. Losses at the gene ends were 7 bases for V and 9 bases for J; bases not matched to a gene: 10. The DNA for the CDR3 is TGCGCCAGCGGGAGCGGGGACGTGGTTGAGCAGTTCTTC. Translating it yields CASGSGDVVEQFF.

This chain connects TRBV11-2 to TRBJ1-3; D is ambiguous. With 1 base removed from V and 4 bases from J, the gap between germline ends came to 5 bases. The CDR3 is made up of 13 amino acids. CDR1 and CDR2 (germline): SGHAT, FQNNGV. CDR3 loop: CASSLGPGNTIYF. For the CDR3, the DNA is TGTGCCAGCAGCTTAGGACCGGGAAACACCATATATTTT.

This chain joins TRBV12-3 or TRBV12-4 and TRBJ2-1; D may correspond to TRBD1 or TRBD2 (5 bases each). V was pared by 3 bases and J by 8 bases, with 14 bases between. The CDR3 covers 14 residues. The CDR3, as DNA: TGTGCCAGCAGTTTCCAGGGTGGGGACGATGAGCAGTTCTTC. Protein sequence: CASSFQGGDDEQFF.

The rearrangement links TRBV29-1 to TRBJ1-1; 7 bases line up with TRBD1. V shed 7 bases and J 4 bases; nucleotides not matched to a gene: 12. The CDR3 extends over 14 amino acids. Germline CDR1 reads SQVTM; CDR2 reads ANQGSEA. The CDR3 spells CSAGQVRAGTEAFF. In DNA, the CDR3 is TGCAGCGCAGGACAGGTCCGGGCGGGCACTGAAGCTTTCTTT.

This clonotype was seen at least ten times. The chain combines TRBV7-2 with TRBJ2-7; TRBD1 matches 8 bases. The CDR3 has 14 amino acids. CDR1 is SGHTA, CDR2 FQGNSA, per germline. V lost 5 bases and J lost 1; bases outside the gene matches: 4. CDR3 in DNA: TGTGCCAGCAGCGTAACAGGGGGGTCCTACGAGCAGTACTTC. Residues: CASSVTGGSYEQYF.

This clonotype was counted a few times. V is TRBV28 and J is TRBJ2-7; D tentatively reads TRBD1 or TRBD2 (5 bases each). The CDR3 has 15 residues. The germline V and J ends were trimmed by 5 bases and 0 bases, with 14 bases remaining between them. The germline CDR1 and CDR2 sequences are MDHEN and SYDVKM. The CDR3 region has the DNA TGTGCCAGCAGTCCAGGGACCGCCAGCTCCTACGAGCAGTACGTC. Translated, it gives CASSPGTASSYEQYV.

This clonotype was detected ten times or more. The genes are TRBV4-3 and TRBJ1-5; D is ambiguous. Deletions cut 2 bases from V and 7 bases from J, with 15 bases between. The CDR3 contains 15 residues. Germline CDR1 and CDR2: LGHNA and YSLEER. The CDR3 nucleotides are TGCGCCAGCAGCCAAAACCGGGCCCCGGGGCAGCCCCAGCATTTT. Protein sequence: CASSQNRAPGQPQHF.

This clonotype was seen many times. The CDR3 loop reads CASSQEGTGGYEQYV. The CDR3 DNA sequence: TGCGCCAGCAGCCAAGAAGGGACAGGGGGCTACGAGCAGTACGTC. The chain has TRBV4-1 and TRBJ2-7; 11 bases fit TRBD1. Trimming removed 0 bases from V and 3 bases from J; junction bases left unmatched: 1. This CDR3 contains 15 residues. CDR1 and CDR2 from the germline V gene are MGHRA and YSYEKL.

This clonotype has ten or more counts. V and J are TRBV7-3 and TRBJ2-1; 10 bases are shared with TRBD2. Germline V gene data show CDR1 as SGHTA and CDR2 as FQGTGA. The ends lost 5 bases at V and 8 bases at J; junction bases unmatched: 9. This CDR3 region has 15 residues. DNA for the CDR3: TGTGCCAGCAGCCATCTAGCGGGGGCCTGGGATGAGCAGTTCTTC. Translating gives CASSHLAGAWDEQFF.